A selection of T cell receptor beta chains follows, all from one sample in a study of long-term antiretroviral therapy in people with HIV. Generated by immunoSEQ multiplex PCR, the TCRdb table keeps only in-frame clones and is missing some. There are some 30,000 clones in the sample; about 97% occur only once, and approximately 2% lies in the top ten. Here the sequenced sample was unsorted PBMCs, taken 7.6 years after starting antiretroviral therapy. These receptors all come from a man in his thirties or forties with HIV. Each CDR3 is given with its conserved first and last residue. Each record gives: CDR3 DNA, CDR3 protein, V gene, J gene, clone size, D gene. D genes are given only for firm matches. Expanded clones get a size class; other rows say once, few or many, or leave the size out.

cdr3_nt: TGTGCCATCAGCGCGGGAGGGGGCACAGATACGCAGTATTTT
cdr3_aa: CAISAGGGTDTQYF
v_call: TRBV10-3
j_call: TRBJ2-3
clone_size: -
d_call: TRBD2

cdr3_nt: TGTGCCAGCAGGGATGACGGCACGGGTCAGCCCCAGCATTTT
cdr3_aa: CASRDDGTGQPQHF
v_call: TRBV2
j_call: TRBJ1-5
clone_size: -
d_call: -

cdr3_nt: TGCAGTGCTAGAGATCAGGAAACCCAGTACTTC
cdr3_aa: CSARDQETQYF
v_call: TRBV20-1
j_call: TRBJ2-5
clone_size: -
d_call: -

cdr3_nt: TGTGCCAGCAGTTTATCGAACAGGGTGGGGACCCAGTACTTC
cdr3_aa: CASSLSNRVGTQYF
v_call: TRBV27
j_call: TRBJ2-5
clone_size: -
d_call: -

cdr3_nt: TGTGCCAGCAGCCCGAATAGCAATCAGCCCCAGCATTTT
cdr3_aa: CASSPNSNQPQHF
v_call: TRBV7-2
j_call: TRBJ1-5
clone_size: -
d_call: -

cdr3_nt: TGTGCCAGCAGCTTCAGGGTGGGACTAGCGTTAGGGGAGACCCAGTACTTC
cdr3_aa: CASSFRVGLALGETQYF
v_call: TRBV7-2
j_call: TRBJ2-5
clone_size: -
d_call: TRBD2

cdr3_nt: TGTGCCAGCAGTTTTTCGGGATCTCAGCCCCAGCATTTT
cdr3_aa: CASSFSGSQPQHF
v_call: TRBV27
j_call: TRBJ1-5
clone_size: -
d_call: -

cdr3_nt: TGTGCCAGCAGCCCAAGCGGGCCCTCCTACAATGAGCAGTTCTTC
cdr3_aa: CASSPSGPSYNEQFF
v_call: TRBV7-3
j_call: TRBJ2-1
clone_size: -
d_call: -

cdr3_nt: TGTGCCAGCAGTGAAGAGTGGAGGACAAAGGGTAAAAATTCACCCCTCCACTTT
cdr3_aa: CASSEEWRTKGKNSPLHF
v_call: TRBV6-1
j_call: TRBJ1-6
clone_size: -
d_call: -

cdr3_nt: TGTGCCAGCACCACCGCGGGGATCACTGAAGCTTTCTTT
cdr3_aa: CASTTAGITEAFF
v_call: TRBV7-9
j_call: TRBJ1-1
clone_size: -
d_call: -

cdr3_nt: TGCGCCAGCAGAGCCGACGAGAACTATGGCTACACCTTC
cdr3_aa: CASRADENYGYTF
v_call: TRBV5-1
j_call: TRBJ1-2
clone_size: -
d_call: -

cdr3_nt: TGTGCCAGAACGGGTCGGGAACAGGTGAGCGAGCAGTACTTC
cdr3_aa: CARTGREQVSEQYF
v_call: TRBV6-4
j_call: TRBJ2-7
clone_size: -
d_call: -

cdr3_nt: TGCAGCGTTGAGGCGACAGAATCATATGGCTACACCTTC
cdr3_aa: CSVEATESYGYTF
v_call: TRBV29-1
j_call: TRBJ1-2
clone_size: -
d_call: -

cdr3_nt: TGTGCCAGCAGCCCCAGACAGTATCTCACAGATACGCAGTATTTT
cdr3_aa: CASSPRQYLTDTQYF
v_call: TRBV9
j_call: TRBJ2-3
clone_size: -
d_call: -

cdr3_nt: TGTGCCAGCAGTGAAGTTGGAAGGGACATTCAGTACTTC
cdr3_aa: CASSEVGRDIQYF
v_call: TRBV6-1
j_call: TRBJ2-4
clone_size: -
d_call: -

cdr3_nt: TGTGCCACCAGCAGAGAAAAAGGAGGGAGTAAGTTCCAGCTGTACTTC
cdr3_aa: CATSREKGGSKFQLYF
v_call: TRBV15
j_call: TRBJ2-7
clone_size: -
d_call: -

cdr3_nt: TGCGCCAGCAGCCAAGAAGACAAGAGCAGAGCTTTCTTT
cdr3_aa: CASSQEDKSRAFF
v_call: TRBV4-3
j_call: TRBJ1-1
clone_size: -
d_call: -

cdr3_nt: TGTGCCAGCAGCCTACCAGGGCTGGAGCAGTTCTTC
cdr3_aa: CASSLPGLEQFF
v_call: TRBV5-6
j_call: TRBJ2-1
clone_size: -
d_call: -

cdr3_nt: TGTGCCTGGAGTGACAGGGTTGATCAGCCCCAGCATTTT
cdr3_aa: CAWSDRVDQPQHF
v_call: TRBV30
j_call: TRBJ1-5
clone_size: -
d_call: -

cdr3_nt: TGCGCCAGCAGCCTGGGACAGGGGGCCTCCACTGAAGCTTTCTTT
cdr3_aa: CASSLGQGASTEAFF
v_call: TRBV5-1
j_call: TRBJ1-1
clone_size: -
d_call: TRBD1

cdr3_nt: TGTGCCAGCAGTTCAGGGGGTAACGAGCAGTACTTC
cdr3_aa: CASSSGGNEQYF
v_call: TRBV6-1
j_call: TRBJ2-7
clone_size: -
d_call: TRBD1

cdr3_nt: TGCGCCAGCAGCCATGGGACCCGCGGGAAGACCCAGTACTTC
cdr3_aa: CASSHGTRGKTQYF
v_call: TRBV4-1
j_call: TRBJ2-5
clone_size: -
d_call: -

cdr3_nt: TGTGCCACCAGCGGACAGCTTGGGTCACAGGAGACCCAGTACTTC
cdr3_aa: CATSGQLGSQETQYF
v_call: TRBV15
j_call: TRBJ2-5
clone_size: -
d_call: -

cdr3_nt: TGCAGCGCCCTCTACCACAGGGGGCGCAACGAGCAGTACTTC
cdr3_aa: CSALYHRGRNEQYF
v_call: TRBV29-1
j_call: TRBJ2-7
clone_size: -
d_call: TRBD1

cdr3_nt: TGTGCCAGCAGCCCGGGCCACAACACTGAAGCTTTCTTT
cdr3_aa: CASSPGHNTEAFF
v_call: TRBV7-9
j_call: TRBJ1-1
clone_size: -
d_call: -

cdr3_nt: TGTGCTAGCAGTCCGGGGTCGAGAGGGGAAGAGACCCAGTACTTC
cdr3_aa: CASSPGSRGEETQYF
v_call: TRBV7-7
j_call: TRBJ2-5
clone_size: once
d_call: -

cdr3_nt: TGTGCCACCACTCGGGGACTGAACACTGAAGCTTTCTTT
cdr3_aa: CATTRGLNTEAFF
v_call: TRBV15
j_call: TRBJ1-1
clone_size: -
d_call: -

cdr3_nt: TGTGCCAGCAGTTATGGTCCCGGGGGGGCCCCAGATACGCAGTATTTT
cdr3_aa: CASSYGPGGAPDTQYF
v_call: TRBV6-6
j_call: TRBJ2-3
clone_size: once
d_call: TRBD2

cdr3_nt: TGTGCCAGCGCGACGGGCGGGACAGACAACACTGAAGCTTTCTTT
cdr3_aa: CASATGGTDNTEAFF
v_call: TRBV9
j_call: TRBJ1-1
clone_size: once
d_call: TRBD1

cdr3_nt: TGTGCCAGCAGCGTAGGAGGGCGGAACTCTGGAAACACCATATATTTT
cdr3_aa: CASSVGGRNSGNTIYF
v_call: TRBV9
j_call: TRBJ1-3
clone_size: once
d_call: -